Listed here are 25 T cell receptor beta chains from one sample, sequenced in a study of CD8+ T cells in alopecia areata. The treatment was: oral pan-JAK inhibitor, 5-10 mg twice daily. Extraction and reverse transcription of RNA yielded cDNA as the sequencing template. Method: immunoSEQ multiplex PCR; TCRdb's copy keeps in-frame clones and lacks some. The sample consists of around 270,000 clones, 58% of them appearing once. This specimen was CD4+ T cells sorted from blood, taken at week 24, from a patient treated with tofacitinib. The source of these receptors is a human donor with alopecia areata.

The chain employs TRBV6-5 and TRBJ1-2; 7 positions match TRBD1. The CDR3 has 15 amino acids. Per germline, CDR1 MNHEY and CDR2 SVGAGI. The trim removed 0 bases at V and 4 bases at J, leaving 5 bases unmatched. CDR3 sequence: CASSYSGGTVYGYTF. DNA of the CDR3: TGTGCCAGCAGTTACTCGGGCGGGACAGTCTATGGCTACACCTTC.

This clone was seen only a few times. This chain uses TRBV6-6 with TRBJ2-5; D possibly corresponds to TRBD2 (6 bases). Germline loops: CDR1 MNHNY, CDR2 SVGAGI (reference sequence). The CDR3 runs to 15 residues. Between the trimmed V and J ends, which lost 10 bases and 0 bases, there was a span of 18 bases. The CDR3 here is CATSSPSENQETQYF. The DNA of the CDR3 is TGTGCCACCTCCTCGCCTAGCGAGAACCAAGAGACCCAGTACTTC.

The rearrangement uses TRBV5-4 and TRBJ2-2; unclear D gene. This CDR3 is built from 12 residues. Germline CDR1 reads SGHNT; CDR2 reads YYREEE (reference sequence). V shed 4 bases and J shed 7 bases, with 8 bases lying between them. The CDR3 coding sequence is TGTGCCAGCAGCCTGAAGGTCGGGGAGCTGTTTTTT. It encodes CASSLKVGELFF. Full variable domain (outside the CDR3, taken from reference TRBV5-4 and TRBJ2-2): ETGVTQSPTHLIKTRGQQVTLRCSSQSGHNTVSWYQQALGQGPQFIFQYYREEENGRGNFPPRFSGLQFPNYSSELNVNALELDDSALYLCASSLKVGELFFGEGSRLTVL.

About this clone itself: At the DNA level, this CDR3 is encoded by other sequences in the same sample as well. V gene TRBV29-1 combines with J gene TRBJ1-1, with D unresolved. Trimming removed 4 bases at V and 3 bases at J, with 6 bases between. The CDR3 loop spans 11 amino acids. Germline assignment: CDR1 SQVTM and CDR2 ANQGSEA. The CDR3 sequence: CSVGSDTEAFF. The CDR3 nucleotides are TGCAGCGTTGGGAGTGACACTGAAGCTTTCTTT. The full variable domain, its missing parts supplied by reference TRBV29-1 and TRBJ1-1, is SAVISQKPSRDICQRGTSLTIQCQVDSQVTMMFWYRQQPGQSLTLIATANQGSEATYESGFVIDKFPISRPNLTFSTLTVSNMSPEDSSIYLCSVGSDTEAFFGQGTRLTVV.

The J gene is TRBJ2-1, the V gene TRBV30, with D possibly matching TRBD2 (5 bases). The CDR3 has 14 residues. Germline V lookup: CDR1 GTSNPN, CDR2 SVGIG (reference sequence). Trimming pared 2 bases from V and 3 bases from J, leaving 11 bases between. The CDR3 loop is CAWSRVAYYNEQFF. DNA for the CDR3: TGTGCCTGGAGTAGGGTAGCGTACTACAATGAGCAGTTCTTC.

The chain combines TRBV27 with TRBJ1-2, with 7 bases that match TRBD1. After removal of 5 bases from V and 6 bases from J, the junction contained 9 bases not matched to a gene. The CDR3 contains 14 residues. Per germline, CDR1 MNHEY and CDR2 SMNVEV (reference sequence). The CDR3 DNA follows: TGTGCCAGCAGTCCTTGGACAGGAATAGATGGCTACACCTTC. The encoded protein is CASSPWTGIDGYTF.

This clone was detected only a few times. V usage is TRBV29-1 and J usage is TRBJ2-7, with D perhaps TRBD1 or TRBD2 (5 bases each). CDR3 length equals 14 residues. V was shortened by 1 base and J by 5 bases, with 15 bases between the two germline ends. In germline, CDR1 is SQVTM, CDR2 ANQGSEA. CDR3 nucleotide sequence: TGCAGCGTTGAAGGAGGTAGGGGAGCCGACGAGCAGTACTTC. It yields the protein CSVEGGRGADEQYF.

The rearrangement uses TRBV28 and TRBJ1-1; no definite D call. V lost 4 bases and J 0 bases, leaving 3 bases between the germline ends. The CDR3 runs 12 residues. Germline lookup yields CDR1 MDHEN and CDR2 SYDVKM. The CDR3 reads CASSSVNTEAFF. The CDR3 DNA reads as TGTGCCAGCAGTTCGGTGAACACTGAAGCTTTCTTT.

This chain connects TRBV7-2 to TRBJ2-5; D is unresolved. The CDR3 contains 14 residues. V shed 1 base and J shed 4 bases, with 10 bases lying between them. Germline V gene lookup returns CDR1 SGHTA and CDR2 FQGNSA. The CDR3 bases are TGTGCCAGCAGCTTAGATCGGGCTTCAGAGACCCAGTACTTC. Its protein product is CASSLDRASETQYF.

The V gene is TRBV28, the J gene TRBJ1-2, with 10 bases identical to TRBD1. The CDR3 has 15 residues. With V trimmed by 5 bases and J by 4 bases, 7 bases remained unmatched. CDR1 and CDR2 (germline): MDHEN, SYDVKM. CDR3 bases: TGTGCCAGCAGTGATCCGGGACAGGGGAGCTATGGCTACACCTTC. The encoded protein is CASSDPGQGSYGYTF.

This rearrangement joins TRBV19 to TRBJ1-5; the D is unclear. With 5 bases removed from V and 0 bases from J, the gap between germline ends came to 11 bases. CDR3 length: 15 amino acids. The germline V gene encodes CDR1 LNHDA and CDR2 SQIVND (reference sequence). DNA for the CDR3: TGTGCCAGTAGTTTCGGACCCTATAGCAATCAGCCCCAGCATTTT. Protein: CASSFGPYSNQPQHF.

The chain carries TRBV30 and TRBJ1-5; D unclear. V lost 2 bases, J lost 5 bases, and 10 bases lay in between. The CDR3 consists of 13 residues. CDR1 is GTSNPN, CDR2 SVGIG, per germline (reference sequence). The CDR3 protein is CAWSLDPHQPQHF. The CDR3, as DNA: TGTGCCTGGAGTCTCGACCCCCATCAGCCCCAGCATTTT.

The chain employs TRBV4-1 and TRBJ2-5; TRBD1 might be the D (6 bases). The CDR3 loop spans 17 amino acids. V shed 5 bases and J shed 4 bases, with 23 bases lying between them. Germline V CDR1 and CDR2: MGHRA, YSYEKL. In nucleotides, the CDR3 is TGCGCCAGCAGCGCTAGGTACTCAGGGGCGCGAGGAGAGACCCAGTACTTC. Amino acids: CASSARYSGARGETQYF.

This clone was counted a few times. The genes are TRBV11-2 and TRBJ2-3; the D gene is possibly TRBD2 (6 bases). There are 18 residues in the CDR3. Looked up from germline, CDR1 is SGHAT and CDR2 is FQNNGV. The V end lost 3 bases, the J end lost 2 bases, and 21 bases lay between the germline ends. CDR3 sequence: CASSFKRALAGYTDTQYF. CDR3 DNA sequence: TGTGCCAGCAGCTTTAAACGGGCCCTGGCGGGGTACACAGATACGCAGTATTTT.

The V call is TRBV30, the J call TRBJ2-2; D not resolved. V was cut by 7 bases and J by 5 bases, with 26 bases left in between. This CDR3 is 17 amino acids long. Germline V gene lookup returns CDR1 GTSNPN and CDR2 SVGIG (reference sequence). CDR3 nucleotide sequence: TGTGCCTTAAGGTCCCTGGCGGAACCCCAGGAGACCGGGGAGCTGTTTTTT. It encodes CALRSLAEPQETGELFF.

The chain links TRBV2 to TRBJ2-1, with a weak D call TRBD2 (6 bases). CDR3 length: 14 amino acids. Trimming shortened V by 7 bases and J by 4 bases, and 14 bases separated the two germline ends. The germline gives CDR1 SNHLY, CDR2 FYNNEI. The CDR3 coding sequence is TGTGCCAGCACTTTCGGGGGAGCTTACAATGAGCAGTTCTTC. This sequence encodes CASTFGGAYNEQFF. The full variable domain, its missing parts supplied by reference TRBV2 and TRBJ2-1, is EPEVTQTPSHQVTQMGQEVILRCVPISNHLYFYWYRQILGQKVEFLVSFYNNEISEKSEIFDDQFSVERPDGSNFTLKIRSTKLEDSAMYFCASTFGGAYNEQFFGPGTRLTVL.

This sequence joins TRBV9 and TRBJ2-7, with TRBD1 matching 8 bases. The CDR3 is made up of 15 amino acids. V was pared by 2 bases and J by 3 bases, with 7 bases of the junction left unmatched. Germline CDR1 and CDR2: SGDLS and YYNGEE. In DNA, the CDR3 is TGTGCCAGCAGCGTCGGACAGGGATCTCACTACGAGCAGTACTTC. Amino acids: CASSVGQGSHYEQYF.

The J gene is TRBJ2-3, the V gene TRBV11-2, with TRBD2 identical over 10 bases. CDR1 is SGHAT, CDR2 FQNNGV, per germline. The length of the CDR3 is 14 residues. Trimming took 6 bases from V and 7 from J; bases not matched to a gene: 7. The CDR3: CASRAAGGINTQYF. Written as DNA, the CDR3 is TGTGCCAGCAGGGCAGCGGGGGGGATAAATACGCAGTATTTT.

In this sample, this clone turned up a few times. CDR3 protein: CAISVEGRGEQYF. As DNA, the CDR3 is TGTGCCATCAGTGTGGAAGGTCGTGGCGAGCAGTACTTC. This chain connects TRBV10-3 to TRBJ2-7; no clear D. Trimming removed 4 bases at V and 6 bases at J, with 13 bases between. Per the germline V gene, CDR1 is ENHRY and CDR2 is SYGVKD. This CDR3 region has 13 residues.

This clone was recorded a few times. This rearrangement joins TRBV29-1 to TRBJ1-2; TRBD1 agrees at 9 bases. This CDR3 has 12 residues. CDR1 is SQVTM, CDR2 ANQGSEA, per germline. V dropped 7 bases and J dropped 8; count of bases not matched to a gene: 8. The CDR3 DNA reads TGCAGCGGGACGGACAGGGGAGGGGGCTACACCTTC. Amino acid sequence: CSGTDRGGGYTF.

V is TRBV7-2 and J is TRBJ1-1, with a weak D call TRBD1 (5 bases). In germline, CDR1 is SGHTA, CDR2 FQGNSA. CDR3 length equals 13 residues. Trimming took 2 bases from V and 7 from J, leaving 11 bases between them. This CDR3 is CASSLQRGVEAFF. Written as DNA, the CDR3 is TGTGCCAGCAGCTTACAAAGGGGTGTTGAAGCTTTCTTT.

The J gene is TRBJ2-3, the V gene TRBV29-1; D possibly uses TRBD1 or TRBD2 (5 bases each). CDR1 and CDR2 from the germline V gene are SQVTM and ANQGSEA. The CDR3 runs 14 residues. The V end lost 4 bases, the J end lost 0 bases, and 11 bases lay between the germline ends. The DNA for the CDR3 is TGCAGCGTTGGAGGGGAAACTAGCACAGATACGCAGTATTTT. Residues: CSVGGETSTDTQYF.

This clone was seen a handful of times. V is TRBV4-3 and J is TRBJ1-1; 7 bases match TRBD1. V lost 0 bases and J lost 5; bases outside the gene matches: 3. The CDR3 is made up of 14 amino acids. Looked up from germline, CDR1 is LGHNA and CDR2 is YSLEER. Here the CDR3 reads CASSQDRGFTEAFF. The CDR3 DNA sequence: TGCGCCAGCAGCCAAGACAGGGGGTTTACTGAAGCTTTCTTT.

The chain joins TRBV4-2 to TRBJ2-1; maybe TRBD1 (5 bases). Trimming cost V 1 base and J 7 bases, with 14 bases left between them. Germline V CDR1 and CDR2: LGHNA, YNFKEQ. The CDR3 spans 15 residues. The CDR3 region is CASSQGSVKGNEQFF. CDR3 DNA sequence: TGTGCCAGCAGCCAAGGCTCGGTGAAGGGGAATGAGCAGTTCTTC.

This clone was detected a few times. The rearrangement links TRBV29-1 to TRBJ2-4; 10 bases match TRBD1. The trim removed 7 bases at V and 7 bases at J, leaving 16 bases unmatched. From germline, CDR1 is SQVTM and CDR2 ANQGSEA. The CDR3 runs to 16 residues. CDR3 region: CSAPGQGLKYVNIQYF. The CDR3 region has the DNA TGCAGCGCCCCGGGACAGGGGCTAAAGTACGTGAACATTCAGTACTTC.